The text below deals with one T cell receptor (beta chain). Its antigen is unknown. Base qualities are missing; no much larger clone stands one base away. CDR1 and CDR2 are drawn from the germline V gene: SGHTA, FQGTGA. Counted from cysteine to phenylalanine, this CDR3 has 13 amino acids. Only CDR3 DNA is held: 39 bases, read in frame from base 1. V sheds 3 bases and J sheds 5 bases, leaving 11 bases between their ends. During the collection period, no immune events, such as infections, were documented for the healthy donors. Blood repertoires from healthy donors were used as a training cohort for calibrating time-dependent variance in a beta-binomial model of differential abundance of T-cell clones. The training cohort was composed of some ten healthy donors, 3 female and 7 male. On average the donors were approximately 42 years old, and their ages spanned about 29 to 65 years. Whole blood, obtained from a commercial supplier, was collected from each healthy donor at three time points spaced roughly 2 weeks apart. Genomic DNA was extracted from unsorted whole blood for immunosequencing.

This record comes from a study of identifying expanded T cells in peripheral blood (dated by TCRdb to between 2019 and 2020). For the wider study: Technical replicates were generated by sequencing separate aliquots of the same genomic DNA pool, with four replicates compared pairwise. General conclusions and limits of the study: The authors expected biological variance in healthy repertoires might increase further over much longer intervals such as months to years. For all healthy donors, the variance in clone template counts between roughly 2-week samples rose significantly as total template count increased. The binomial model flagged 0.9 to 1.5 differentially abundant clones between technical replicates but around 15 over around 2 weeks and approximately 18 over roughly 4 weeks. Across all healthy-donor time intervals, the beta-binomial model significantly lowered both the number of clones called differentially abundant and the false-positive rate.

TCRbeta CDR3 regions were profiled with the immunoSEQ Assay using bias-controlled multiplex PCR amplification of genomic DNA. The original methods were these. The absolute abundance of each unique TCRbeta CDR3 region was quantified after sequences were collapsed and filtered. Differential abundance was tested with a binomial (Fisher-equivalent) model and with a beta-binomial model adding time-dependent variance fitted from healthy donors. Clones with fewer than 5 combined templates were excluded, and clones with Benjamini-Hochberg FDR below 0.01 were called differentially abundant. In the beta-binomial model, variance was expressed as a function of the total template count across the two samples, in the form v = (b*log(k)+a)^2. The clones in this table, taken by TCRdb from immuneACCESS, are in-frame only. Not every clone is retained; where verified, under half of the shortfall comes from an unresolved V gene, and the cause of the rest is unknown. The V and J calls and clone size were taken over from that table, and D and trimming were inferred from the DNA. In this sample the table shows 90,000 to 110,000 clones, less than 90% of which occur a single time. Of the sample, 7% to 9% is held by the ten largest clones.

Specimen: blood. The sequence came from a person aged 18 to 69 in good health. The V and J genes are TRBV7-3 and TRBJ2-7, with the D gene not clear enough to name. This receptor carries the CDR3 CASSFQIGDEQYF. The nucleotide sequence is TGTGCCAGCAGCTTTCAGATTGGGGACGAGCAGTACTTC.